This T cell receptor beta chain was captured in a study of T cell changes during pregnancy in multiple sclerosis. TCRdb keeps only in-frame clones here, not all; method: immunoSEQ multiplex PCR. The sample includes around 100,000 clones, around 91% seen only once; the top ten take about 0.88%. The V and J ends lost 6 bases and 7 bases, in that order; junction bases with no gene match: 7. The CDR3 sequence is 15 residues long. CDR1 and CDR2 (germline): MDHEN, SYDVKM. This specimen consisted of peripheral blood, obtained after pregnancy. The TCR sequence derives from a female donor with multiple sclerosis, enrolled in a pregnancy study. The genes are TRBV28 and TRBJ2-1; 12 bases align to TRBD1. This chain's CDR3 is CASRSPGQGANEQFF. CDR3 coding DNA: TGTGCCAGCAGATCCCCGGGACAGGGGGCTAATGAGCAGTTCTTC. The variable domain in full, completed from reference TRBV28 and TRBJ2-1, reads DVKVTQSSRYLVKRTGEKVFLECVQDMDHENMFWYRQDPGLGLRLIYFSYDVKMKEKGDIPEGYSVSREKKERFSLILESASTNQTSMYLCASRSPGQGANEQFFGPGTRLTVL.